Below, 5 T cell receptor beta chains from the same sample are listed, as sequenced in a study of shared clonotypes between healthy human individuals. Naive CD8 cells lacked CD45RO and underwent positive selection for CCR7, leaving out terminally differentiated effector memory CD45RA+ cells. Some clones are missing from TCRdb's copy, which holds only in-frame ones; the method was immunoSEQ multiplex PCR. The sample gives under 2,000,000 clones, around 96% of which show up once; around 1% is in the top ten. The sequenced material came from naive CD8+ T cells sorted from blood. Receptors were obtained from a man aged 18-30 years in good health.

Concerning this clone: This same CDR3 is encoded by further DNA sequences in the sample. J is TRBJ2-7 and V is TRBV7-8, with D maybe TRBD1 (6 bases). Trimming removed 6 bases at V and 0 bases at J, with 6 bases between. CDR1 and CDR2 from the germline V gene are SGHVS and FQNEAQ. This CDR3 comprises 12 residues. DNA of the CDR3: TGTGCCAGCAGGGACAGCTCCTACGAGCAGTACTTC. This gives the protein CASRDSSYEQYF.

V gene TRBV7-6 combines with J gene TRBJ2-7; the D call may be TRBD1 or TRBD2 (5 bases each). With 5 bases removed from V and 5 bases from J, the gap between germline ends came to 16 bases. CDR1 SGHVS and CDR2 FNYEAQ come from the germline V gene. The CDR3 is 14 residues long. CDR3 amino acids: CASSPRVRGDEQYF. The CDR3 DNA sequence: TGTGCCAGCAGCCCCCGCGTTCGGGGCGACGAGCAGTACTTC.

This CDR3 reads CASSSTFTGEDMYEQYF. The CDR3 nucleotides are TGTGCCAGCAGCTCAACATTCACAGGGGAAGATATGTACGAGCAGTACTTC. The chain links TRBV5-6 to TRBJ2-7; 7 bases line up with TRBD1. The germline CDR1 and CDR2 sequences are SGHDT and YYEEEE. The CDR3 extends over 17 amino acids. V gave up 3 bases and J gave up 4 bases; unmatched junction bases: 16.

CDR3 DNA: TGCGCCAGCAGCCAATCAAGGGGCGGGGCAAACACTGAAGCTTTCTTT. As protein: CASSQSRGGANTEAFF. The J gene is TRBJ1-1, the V gene TRBV4-1, with D possibly being TRBD1 (5 bases). V lost 2 bases to trimming and J lost 2 bases, with 15 bases between them. Germline values: CDR1 MGHRA, CDR2 YSYEKL. The CDR3 has 16 amino acids.

This chain joins TRBV5-4 and TRBJ2-7; D is undetermined. The length of the CDR3 is 14 residues. The germline V gene encodes CDR1 SGHNT and CDR2 YYREEE (reference sequence). V gave up 1 base and J gave up 2 bases, with 10 bases separating them. Here the CDR3 reads CASSLSPVTYEQYF. Here the CDR3 DNA reads TGTGCCAGCAGCTTGTCTCCGGTTACCTACGAGCAGTACTTC.